The 15 T cell receptor beta chains below were found in one sample sequenced in a study of T cells after yellow fever vaccination. From the 5' RACE reads, TCRdb called clonotypes with MiXCR, one entry per CDR3 protein. This table has roughly 330,000 distinct CDR3 sequences, almost 4% appearing once. Sequencing was performed on PBMCs, taken 5 days after the yellow fever booster vaccination. All receptors come from a man younger than 35 who received the YFV17D yellow fever vaccine.

In this sample, this clonotype turned up many times. This chain links TRBV29-1 with TRBJ2-1, with 8 bases matching TRBD1. V dropped 3 bases and J dropped 1; count of bases not matched to a gene: 2. This CDR3 comprises 14 residues. Germline assignment: CDR1 SQVTM and CDR2 ANQGSEA. In DNA, the CDR3 is TGCAGCGTTGAGAGGGACAGGTCCTACAATGAGCAGTTCTTC. It translates to CSVERDRSYNEQFF.

This clonotype was seen ten or more times. The rearrangement joins TRBV12-3 or TRBV12-4 to TRBJ2-5, with 8 bases that match TRBD1. The CDR3 has 13 residues. V lost 6 bases to trimming and J lost 3 bases; unmatched junction nucleotides: 3. This CDR3 is CASSSTGEETQYF. The CDR3 bases are TGTGCCAGCAGCTCGACAGGGGAAGAGACCCAGTACTTC.

In its sample, this clonotype was seen a few times. The chain uses TRBV7-2 and TRBJ1-1; possibly TRBD1 for D (5 bases). V gave up 1 base and J gave up 4 bases, with 13 bases separating them. Germline CDR1 and CDR2: SGHTA and FQGNSA. The CDR3 has 15 residues. The CDR3 region is CASSLDGATGTEAFF. The DNA for the CDR3 is TGTGCCAGCAGCTTAGACGGGGCGACCGGCACTGAAGCTTTCTTT. Combining the CDR3 with reference TRBV7-2 and TRBJ1-1 gives the whole variable domain GAGVSQSPSNKVTEKGKDVELRCDPISGHTALYWYRQSLGQGLEFLIYFQGNSAPDKSGLPSDRFSAERTGGSVSTLTIQRTQQEDSAVYLCASSLDGATGTEAFFGQGTRLTVV.

In this sample, this clonotype turned up a few times. This sequence joins TRBV7-2 and TRBJ2-5; possibly TRBD2 for D (7 bases). The CDR3 consists of 16 residues. V was shortened by 4 bases and J by 2 bases, with 17 bases between the two germline ends. The germline gives CDR1 SGHTA, CDR2 FQGNSA. CDR3 DNA: TGTGCCAGCAGCTCGGATGGGGGGGCCCTTCAAGAGACCCAGTACTTC. Protein product: CASSSDGGALQETQYF. Using reference TRBV7-2 and TRBJ2-5 for the parts outside the CDR3, the full variable domain is GAGVSQSPSNKVTEKGKDVELRCDPISGHTALYWYRQSLGQGLEFLIYFQGNSAPDKSGLPSDRFSAERTGGSVSTLTIQRTQQEDSAVYLCASSSDGGALQETQYFGPGTRLLVL.

V and J are TRBV4-3 and TRBJ2-7, with 8 nucleotides matching TRBD2. There are 13 residues in the CDR3. Germline loops: CDR1 LGHNA, CDR2 YSLEER. After removal of 1 base from V and 6 bases from J, the junction contained 2 bases not matched to a gene. This CDR3 is CASSQAGGLEQYF. In DNA form, the CDR3 reads TGCGCCAGCAGCCAAGCGGGGGGGCTCGAGCAGTACTTC.

This clonotype has just a few counts. V and J are TRBV5-1 and TRBJ2-1; D is ambiguous. Germline V lookup: CDR1 SGHRS, CDR2 YFSETQ. V was pared by 3 bases and J by 0 bases, with 13 bases between. This CDR3 spans 16 amino acids. The CDR3 spells CASSSLGRGSYNEQFF. The CDR3 region has the DNA TGCGCCAGCAGCTCCCTTGGCCGAGGCTCCTACAATGAGCAGTTCTTC.

A few counts support this clonotype. CDR3 sequence (DNA): TGTGCCAGCAGTTTTCCAGGAAACTATGGCTACACCTTC. As protein: CASSFPGNYGYTF. The chain recombines TRBV12-3 or TRBV12-4 with TRBJ1-2; D unclear. V lost 3 bases and J 2 bases, leaving 7 bases between the germline ends. This CDR3 has 13 amino acids.

J is TRBJ2-5 and V is TRBV12-3 or TRBV12-4; 9 nucleotides line up with TRBD2. The J segment lost 0 bases and the V segment lost 6 bases, leaving 5 bases of the junction unmatched. This CDR3 region has 15 residues. The CDR3 DNA is TGTGCCAGCAGATCTAGCGGGGCCTACCAAGAGACCCAGTACTTC. It specifies CASRSSGAYQETQYF.

This clonotype was counted many times. The gene calls are TRBV2 and TRBJ1-3; perhaps TRBD1 as D (5 bases). This CDR3 is built from 13 residues. V lost 7 bases and J 2 bases, leaving 9 bases between the germline ends. The V gene's germline CDR1 is SNHLY and CDR2 FYNNEI. Here the CDR3 DNA reads TGTGCCAGCATGGGGCAGGCTGGAAACACCATATATTTT. It codes for CASMGQAGNTIYF.

A note on this clonotype: A much larger clone lies one base from this, so it may be a read error. This rearrangement joins TRBV7-8 to TRBJ2-7, with D possibly being TRBD1 or TRBD2 (7 bases each). Germline V lookup: CDR1 SGHVS, CDR2 FQNEAQ. V was pared by 4 bases and J by 9 bases, with 16 bases between. The CDR3 runs 13 residues. The CDR3 DNA reads as TGTGCCAGCAGCTCCCAGGGGGGGGCGGTGCAGTACTTC. Translation: CASSSQGGAVQYF.

This clonotype was picked up many times. The chain links TRBV7-2 to TRBJ2-7, with TRBD2 as a possible D gene (6 bases). CDR3 size: 14 residues. Trimming took 1 base from V and 2 from J, leaving 9 bases between them. Germline V gene lookup returns CDR1 SGHTA and CDR2 FQGNSA. CDR3 residues: CASSLGGTAYEQYF. CDR3 coding DNA: TGTGCCAGCAGCTTAGGCGGGACGGCCTACGAGCAGTACTTC.

This clonotype was observed a handful of times. CDR3: CASYSGGLSYEQYF. Written as DNA, the CDR3 is TGTGCCAGCTATAGCGGGGGCCTTTCCTACGAGCAGTACTTC. The chain has TRBV27 and TRBJ2-7; 9 bases line up with TRBD2. The V gene's germline CDR1 is MNHEY and CDR2 SMNVEV (reference sequence). This CDR3 spans 14 amino acids. The trim removed 8 bases at V and 1 base at J, leaving 6 bases unmatched.

The table lists this clonotype with a few counts. The chain uses TRBV27 and TRBJ2-3; the D gene could be TRBD1 or TRBD2 (6 bases each). Germline V gene sequence: CDR1 MNHEY, CDR2 SMNVEV (reference sequence). The CDR3 covers 14 residues. Trimming pared 3 bases from V and 2 bases from J, leaving 9 bases between. As DNA, the CDR3 is TGTGCCAGCAGTTTCACGGGGGCCACAGATACGCAGTATTTT. This sequence encodes CASSFTGATDTQYF.

This clonotype was seen a handful of times. The gene calls are TRBV28 and TRBJ1-2; D is unresolved. V was pared by 5 bases and J by 4 bases, with 14 bases between. The CDR3 is made up of 14 amino acids. Germline CDR1 reads MDHEN; CDR2 reads SYDVKM. In DNA, the CDR3 is TGTGCCAGCAGTCCTCAGGTGGAGGGCTATGGCTACACCTTC. This gives the protein CASSPQVEGYGYTF.

This clonotype was seen more than once but under ten times. This chain connects TRBV3-1 to TRBJ1-1, with D hard to call. This CDR3 has 14 residues. Per the germline V gene, CDR1 is LGHDT and CDR2 is YNNKEL (reference sequence). Trimming took off 4 bases at V and 5 bases at J, with 14 bases between the two ends. This CDR3 reads CASSLKAFRTEAFF. CDR3 bases: TGTGCCAGCAGCCTGAAGGCCTTTAGGACTGAAGCTTTCTTT.